This T cell receptor (beta chain) derives from a study of tumor-infiltrating lymphocytes in primary liver carcinoma. Study information: Productive TCRbeta read yields ran from roughly 3.9 to 6.8 million per sample and were similar between tissues. Overall study results and limits: Found in all five tumor regions were only about 7-24% of top clones. Tumors significantly exceeded blood in top-250-clone fraction (p = 0.039).

It was from about 19-30 mg of unsorted bulk tissue that RNA and DNA were co-extracted. Tumor samples uniformly had over 80% viable tumor cells. Starting material of 400 to 600 ng total RNA yielded TCR beta cDNA via a constant-region primer. Three nested multiplex PCR rounds of slightly modified ARM-PCR generated TCR beta libraries. Forward primers for TRBV1-TRBV30 and a C-beta reverse primer served the first two PCR rounds, at about 9 cycles each. A single record per CDR3 protein comes from TCRdb applying MiXCR to the multiplex PCR reads. In the table there are roughly 22,000 distinct CDR3 sequences, about 84% of which are singletons. The CDR3 length is 17 residues. CDR1 and CDR2 from the germline V gene are MGHRA and YSYEKL. This clonotype was found once. The target antigen is unknown. A read error may account for a junction end that differs from germline.

The receptor was derived from a woman aged 25-40 years with primary liver carcinoma and hepatitis B virus infection. V usage is TRBV4-1 and J usage is TRBJ1-4; 9 nucleotides align to TRBD1. The sequencing input was liver tumor tissue from sampling region 2. Subset given: tumor region T2, inferior pole. For the CDR3, the DNA is TGCGGCAGCAGCCTAGCCGGGACAGGGAGCGCCTTTGAAAAACTGTTTTTT. This gives the protein CGSSLAGTGSAFEKLFF.